The 8 T cell receptor beta chains reported below all come from one sample, sequenced in a study of shared clonotypes between healthy human individuals. The protocol was immunoSEQ multiplex PCR, while the TCRdb copy is restricted to in-frame clones and leaves out a portion. This repertoire shows 2 million to 3 million clones, roughly 92% found once; its top ten account for around 0.14%. Input material: naive CD4+ T cells sorted from blood. Regarding subset: CD45RA+ positively selected. These TCRs come from a man younger than 35 in good health.

The rearrangement links TRBV11-3 to TRBJ2-3, with 9 bases matching TRBD2. V was pared by 1 base and J by 5 bases, with 7 bases of the junction left unmatched. The CDR3 extends over 16 amino acids. Germline CDR1 reads SGHNT; CDR2 reads YENEEA. The CDR3 DNA reads as TGTGCCAGCAGCTTAGTGGCGGGGGGGCGTGGAGATACGCAGTATTTT. Translated, it gives CASSLVAGGRGDTQYF.

The chain combines TRBV7-3 with TRBJ2-3, with a weak D call TRBD1 (5 bases). Germline V gene lookup returns CDR1 SGHTA and CDR2 FQGTGA. There are 14 residues in the CDR3. V lost 2 bases and J lost 1, with 7 bases in between. CDR3 sequence reads: CASSLGRGTDTQYF. The DNA of the CDR3 is TGTGCCAGCAGCTTAGGCAGGGGCACAGATACGCAGTATTTT.

This sequence joins TRBV10-1 and TRBJ1-4; D call uncertain. Germline CDR1 WNHNN, CDR2 SYGVQD (reference sequence). V dropped 8 bases and J dropped 0 bases, with 16 bases sitting between them. The CDR3 contains 16 residues. The CDR3 coding sequence is TGCGCCAGCTACCGAACCAGAGGCCCAACTAATGAAAAACTGTTTTTT. This codes for CASYRTRGPTNEKLFF.

About this clone: Possible read error: a much larger clone is one base away. This sample also contains other DNA sequences that code for the same CDR3. The genes are TRBV7-9 and TRBJ2-5; possible D gene TRBD2, 6 bases. Germline CDR1 SEHNR, CDR2 FQNEAQ (reference sequence). Trimming removed 3 bases from V and 1 base from J, with 6 bases in between. The CDR3 extends over 13 amino acids. The CDR3 nucleotides are TGTGCCAGCAGCTTGGGGGGCCAAGAGACCCAGTACTTC. Its protein product is CASSLGGQETQYF. The full variable domain, completed using reference TRBV7-9 and TRBJ2-5, is DTGVSQNPRHKITKRGQNVTFRCDPISEHNRLYWYRQTLGQGPEFLTYFQNEAQLEKSRLLSDRFSAERPKGSFSTLEIQRTEQGDSAMYLCASSLGGQETQYFGPGTRLLVL.

The CDR3, as DNA: TGCGCCAGCAGCAGGGGGACAGGTTCAACCTACGAGCAGTACTTC. Its translation: CASSRGTGSTYEQYF. The chain is built from TRBV5-1 and TRBJ2-7; 8 bases fit TRBD1. CDR1 and CDR2 (germline): SGHRS, YFSETQ. The CDR3 covers 15 residues. The trim removed 4 bases at V and 2 bases at J, leaving 8 bases unmatched.

The chain combines TRBV29-1 with TRBJ1-1; 7 bases match TRBD1. This CDR3 contains 15 residues. V shed 4 bases, J shed 5 bases, and the junction held 13 bases outside the gene matches. CDR1 is SQVTM, CDR2 ANQGSEA, per germline. Here the CDR3 reads CSVAFTGVSGTEAFF. The CDR3 DNA follows: TGCAGCGTTGCGTTTACAGGGGTCAGCGGAACTGAAGCTTTCTTT.

The chain links TRBV18 to TRBJ2-3; no firm D call. V was clipped by 5 bases and J by 1 base, with 10 bases between them. Germline-derived CDR1 and CDR2 are KGHSH and LQKENI. This CDR3 has 14 amino acids. This CDR3 is CASSTNLGTDTQYF. In nucleotides, the CDR3 is TGTGCCAGCTCAACCAATTTGGGCACAGATACGCAGTATTTT.

This chain uses TRBV7-9 with TRBJ1-2; D is perhaps TRBD1 (5 bases). Deletions cut 4 bases from V and 4 bases from J, with 10 bases between. This CDR3 has 13 amino acids. The germline CDR1 and CDR2 sequences are SEHNR and FQNEAQ (reference sequence). CDR3 DNA: TGTGCCAGCAGCTCAAGGGACGGCTATGGCTACACCTTC. Protein: CASSSRDGYGYTF. The complete variable domain, with remaining parts taken from reference TRBV7-9 and TRBJ1-2, reads DTGVSQNPRHKITKRGQNVTFRCDPISEHNRLYWYRQTLGQGPEFLTYFQNEAQLEKSRLLSDRFSAERPKGSFSTLEIQRTEQGDSAMYLCASSSRDGYGYTFGSGTRLTVV.